This T cell receptor beta chain derives from a study of long-term antiretroviral therapy in people with HIV. Study-wide results and limits: For ART adherence, viral resistance and therapy changes, no data were available. Clonal expansions arising prior to ART prevailed in the repertoire at every time point. HIV repertoire CDR3 lengths ranged less widely than those of controls.

About this clone: Its matching antigen is unknown.

It was in the United States that all participants with HIV were treated. Samples were assayed with immunoSEQ v3.0 at survey level. Clones were read by immunoSEQ multiplex PCR, and TCRdb kept only the in-frame ones, dropping some. The sample carries approximately 35,000 clones, around 75% recorded once. Germline V CDR1 and CDR2: WNHNN, SYGVQD (reference sequence). This CDR3 spans 15 amino acids. The junction had 6 bases not matched to a gene; V was cut back by 2 bases and J by 4 bases. The sequences come from unsorted PBMCs, collected 1.9 years after starting antiretroviral therapy. The V call is TRBV10-1, the J call TRBJ1-1; 8 bases are a match to TRBD1. The TCR comes from a man aged 18 to 29 with HIV. Here the CDR3 DNA reads TGCGCCAGCAGTGAGATAGGGACAGGAGGCACTGAAGCTTTCTTT. Amino acids: CASSEIGTGGTEAFF.